This TCR beta chain was identified during a study of shared clonotypes between healthy human individuals. Many counts were recorded for this clone. What it recognizes is unknown. Germline CDR1 is LGHNA and CDR2 is YSLEER. The V and J ends lost 4 bases and 12 bases respectively, with 12 bases between them. The length of the CDR3 is 11 residues. General study results and limits: The naive CD4 repertoires of a few donors were compared, and approximately 4.5% of clonotypes were shared. Memory subsets had estimated richness that was generally smaller than that of naive subsets.

Replicate sorted-subset PCRs were loaded with around 200 ng DNA, roughly 33,000 T cell genomes. TCRdb keeps only in-frame clones here, not all; method: immunoSEQ multiplex PCR. The table has 850,000 to 1,200,000 clones, approximately 68% seen once. Sequencing was performed on memory CD4+ T cells sorted from blood. Subset reported: CD45RA-negative fraction. The chain recombines TRBV4-3 with TRBJ2-5; the D is unclear. This TCR came from a young man in good health. This CDR3 reads CASSLDGPKYF. In DNA form, the CDR3 reads TGCGCCAGCAGCCTCGACGGCCCGAAGTACTTC.